The clone carrying this TCR beta chain was observed a few times. The CDR3 has 20 amino acids. Trimming took 8 bases from V and 2 from J; bases not matched to a gene: 17. This sample was taken from a study of T cells after yellow fever vaccination. TCRdb called the 5' RACE reads again in MiXCR, with one record for every CDR3 protein. The table shows roughly 300,000 distinct CDR3 sequences, with roughly 8.3% occurring only once. The sequences come from PBMCs, collected more than 35 days after the first yellow fever vaccination. The TCR originated in a man younger than 35 who received the YFV17D yellow fever vaccine. V usage is TRBV12-3 or TRBV12-4 and J usage is TRBJ2-6, with 11 positions matching TRBD1. The CDR3, as DNA: TGTGCCAGCGCCCCTAGAATTTCACCGGGACAGGGGGCTGGGGCCAACGTCCTGACTTTC. Amino acid sequence: CASAPRISPGQGAGANVLTF.